This T cell receptor (beta chain) was captured by sequencing in a study of T cell responses to AZD1222 COVID-19 vaccine. Of note for this clone: Its antigen remains unidentified.

Study-level findings and limits: Per reports, nearly half of all spike-specific TCRs target regions that are unmutated in variants. Clonal diversity was possibly underestimated, and white British individuals and females predominated among donors. The study found vaccine-associated CD4 TCRs spanning spike, dominant at 160-218 and 743-854.

The germline V gene has CDR1 KGHSH and CDR2 LQKENI. The length of the CDR3 is 13 residues. V lost 5 bases, J lost 1 base, and 8 bases lay in between. Clones were sequenced by immunoSEQ multiplex PCR, and TCRdb holds only the in-frame ones, with some missing. The sample carries some 120,000 clones, roughly 87% recorded once. Sequencing was performed on peripheral blood, taken 28 days after the second AZD1222 dose. The V and J genes are TRBV18 and TRBJ1-1; D remains ambiguous. The TCR was taken from an adult who received the AZD1222 COVID-19 vaccine. Here the CDR3 reads CASSNQANTEAFF. CDR3 bases: TGTGCCAGCTCAAACCAGGCGAACACTGAAGCTTTCTTT.